The rows below give T cell receptor beta chains drawn from one sample of a study of blood T cell repertoires in COVID-19. The table came from immunoSEQ multiplex PCR; TCRdb's copy has only in-frame clones and leaves some out. Of approximately 97,000 clones in the sample, roughly 92% were seen once. Sequencing was performed on peripheral blood. The receptors derive from a woman aged 45 to 65 with COVID-19, enrolled during active disease. CDR3s include the opening cysteine and the closing phenylalanine or tryptophan. D genes are given only for firm matches. Rows give clone size only sometimes, using once, few, many, or a class for an expanded clone.

.,.,TRBV7-9,TRBJ2-7,CASSSTVRSPYEQYF,TGTGCCAGCAGCTCAACCGTCCGGTCCCCCTACGAGCAGTACTTC
.,.,TRBV28,TRBJ1-1,CASSLGYQGREAFF,TGTGCCAGCAGTTTAGGTTATCAGGGGCGGGAGGCTTTCTTT
TRBD1,.,TRBV5-6,TRBJ1-2,CASSLDMRQGPYGYTF,TGTGCCAGCAGCTTGGATATGAGACAGGGCCCATATGGCTACACCTTC
.,.,TRBV28,TRBJ1-2,CASSQGTDYGYTF,TGTGCCAGCAGTCAGGGTACCGATTATGGCTACACCTTC
TRBD1,.,TRBV19,TRBJ1-1,CASRRTGRNTEAFF,TGTGCCAGTAGAAGGACAGGGCGGAACACTGAAGCTTTCTTT
.,.,TRBV6-6,TRBJ2-5,CASSYLAQETQYF,TGTGCCAGCAGTTACTTAGCGCAAGAGACCCAGTACTTC
TRBD1,.,TRBV19,TRBJ1-5,CATGQGYQPQHF,TGTGCCACCGGACAGGGGTATCAGCCCCAGCATTTT
.,.,TRBV11-2,TRBJ1-2,CASSLAVSYGYTF,TGTGCCAGCAGCTTAGCAGTCAGCTATGGCTACACCTTC
TRBD1,.,TRBV18,TRBJ1-3,CASSPGQGNENTIYF,TGTGCCAGCTCACCAGGACAGGGGAATGAAAACACCATATATTTT
TRBD1,.,TRBV9,TRBJ1-5,CASSQGDYSNQPQHF,TGTGCCAGCAGCCAGGGGGATTATAGCAATCAGCCCCAGCATTTT
.,once,TRBV5-1,TRBJ1-1,CASSLRLSPGNTEAFF,TGCGCCAGCAGCTTAAGGCTTTCCCCGGGGAACACTGAAGCTTTCTTT
.,.,TRBV20-1,TRBJ2-7,CSAIQSYEQYF,TGCAGTGCTATACAGTCCTACGAGCAGTACTTC
.,.,TRBV20-1,TRBJ1-1,CSARYNTEAFF,TGCAGTGCTAGATATAACACTGAAGCTTTCTTT
TRBD1,.,TRBV11-3,TRBJ2-1,CASSPGTDLYNEQFF,TGTGCCAGCAGCCCAGGGACAGACTTGTACAATGAGCAGTTCTTC
TRBD1,.,TRBV19,TRBJ2-1,CASSIEDRGLEQFF,TGTGCCAGTAGTATAGAGGACAGGGGGCTTGAGCAGTTCTTC
TRBD2,.,TRBV19,TRBJ2-3,CASRGLAADTQYF,TGTGCCAGTAGGGGACTAGCGGCAGATACGCAGTATTTT
.,.,TRBV5-1,TRBJ2-3,CASSLVRSSTDTQYF,TGCGCCAGCAGCTTGGTACGGTCTAGCACAGATACGCAGTATTTT
TRBD2,.,TRBV9,TRBJ2-1,CASSVGGGGLNEQFF,TGTGCCAGCAGCGTAGGCGGGGGGGGCCTCAATGAGCAGTTCTTC
TRBD1,.,TRBV18,TRBJ1-1,CASSPTDRGTEAFF,TGTGCCAGCTCACCTACCGACAGGGGGACTGAAGCTTTCTTT
.,.,TRBV28,TRBJ1-2,CASSSGHRLYGYTF,TGTGCCAGCAGTTCAGGACACCGCCTTTATGGCTACACCTTC
.,.,TRBV15,TRBJ1-3,CATSRDRETGPGNTIYF,TGTGCCACCAGCAGAGATCGCGAGACAGGTCCTGGAAACACCATATATTTT
.,.,TRBV15,TRBJ1-6,CATSEQDNSPLHF,TGTGCCACCAGCGAACAGGATAATTCACCCCTCCACTTT
TRBD2,.,TRBV4-3,TRBJ2-1,CASGGGLVAEQFF,TGCGCCTCGGGGGGGGGCCTGGTGGCTGAGCAGTTCTTC
TRBD1,.,TRBV13,TRBJ1-2,CASSGSSGQFRNYGYTF,TGTGCCAGCAGCGGATCCTCGGGACAGTTTCGAAACTATGGCTACACCTTC
.,once,TRBV5-1,TRBJ2-1,CASTTDSTREQFF,TGCGCCAGTACCACTGACAGCACACGTGAGCAGTTCTTC
TRBD1,.,TRBV5-1,TRBJ1-3,CASSLAGQGGWNTIYF,TGCGCCAGCAGCTTGGCGGGACAGGGCGGTTGGAACACCATATATTTT
TRBD2,.,TRBV2,TRBJ2-1,CASSQERGGYNEQFF,TGTGCCAGCAGCCAAGAGCGGGGGGGCTACAATGAGCAGTTCTTC
.,.,TRBV5-6,TRBJ1-2,CASTLAAGPSNYGYTF,TGTGCCAGCACCTTGGCTGCGGGACCATCTAACTATGGCTACACCTTC
TRBD2,.,TRBV19,TRBJ2-1,CASRPHSGGLYNEQFF,TGTGCCAGTAGACCCCATAGCGGGGGTTTATACAATGAGCAGTTCTTC
.,.,TRBV12-5,TRBJ1-1,CASGWRGDTEAFF,TGTGCTAGTGGTTGGCGGGGGGACACTGAAGCTTTCTTT
TRBD1,.,TRBV7-8,TRBJ2-2,CASSLARPGTGPGELFF,TGTGCCAGCAGCTTAGCCCGCCCCGGGACAGGGCCCGGGGAGCTGTTTTTT
TRBD1,.,TRBV3-1/TRBV3-2,TRBJ1-6,CASSQEGQGIGSPLHF,TGTGCCAGCAGCCAAGAGGGACAGGGAATAGGGTCACCCCTCCACTTT
.,.,TRBV19,TRBJ2-7,CASSWTDSYEQYF,TGTGCCAGTAGTTGGACAGATTCCTACGAGCAGTACTTC
.,.,TRBV30,TRBJ1-5,CAWSAGLTQPQHF,TGTGCCTGGAGTGCGGGATTGACGCAGCCCCAGCATTTT
.,.,TRBV24-1,TRBJ1-3,CATSVRLGNTIYF,TGTGCCACCAGTGTTAGATTGGGAAACACCATATATTTT
.,.,TRBV28,TRBJ1-1,CASSLVRGTEAFF,TGTGCCAGCAGTTTAGTCAGGGGTACTGAAGCTTTCTTT
TRBD1,.,TRBV5-5,TRBJ1-2,CASSLAGQVATGTNYGYTF,TGTGCCAGCAGCTTGGCGGGACAGGTGGCCACAGGCACTAACTATGGCTACACCTTC
.,.,TRBV29-1,TRBJ1-1,CSVVRGSSRTEAFF,TGCAGCGTTGTGCGGGGGTCATCGAGAACTGAAGCTTTCTTT
.,.,TRBV11-2,TRBJ1-2,CASSSDTNYGYTF,TGTGCCAGCAGCTCTGACACCAACTATGGCTACACCTTC
.,.,TRBV6-5,TRBJ2-2,CASRPDRNTGELFF,TGTGCCAGCAGACCCGACAGAAACACCGGGGAGCTGTTTTTT
TRBD1,.,TRBV30,TRBJ1-2,CAWTNPRQGGNYGYTF,TGTGCCTGGACCAACCCGAGGCAGGGGGGAAACTATGGCTACACCTTC
.,.,TRBV12-5,TRBJ1-4,CASGLVIGVSEEKLFF,TGTGCTAGTGGTTTGGTAATCGGCGTCTCGGAGGAAAAACTGTTTTTT
TRBD1,.,TRBV19,TRBJ2-5,CASNQGAEETQYF,TGTGCCAGTAACCAGGGGGCGGAGGAGACCCAGTACTTC
.,.,TRBV5-6,TRBJ1-6,CASTPWTDPYNSPLHF,TGTGCCAGCACCCCCTGGACAGACCCCTATAATTCACCCCTCCACTTT
TRBD1,.,TRBV7-2,TRBJ1-1,CASSGQGIQGAFF,TGTGCCAGCAGCGGACAGGGGATCCAGGGAGCTTTCTTT
.,few,TRBV5-1,TRBJ2-7,CASSRITENLYEQYF,TGCGCCAGCAGCCGTATCACAGAGAACCTCTACGAGCAGTACTTC
.,.,TRBV4-3,TRBJ1-3,CASSQEVQDPGNTIYF,TGCGCCAGCAGCCAAGAAGTCCAGGATCCTGGAAACACCATATATTTT
.,few,TRBV5-6,TRBJ1-1,CASSKHRTLNTEAFF,TGTGCCAGCAGCAAACACCGAACCTTGAACACTGAAGCTTTCTTT
.,.,TRBV24-1,TRBJ1-1,CATSDPNTEAFF,TGTGCCACCAGTGATCCTAACACTGAAGCTTTCTTT
.,few,TRBV12-3/TRBV12-4,TRBJ1-1,CASSLAGDTEAFF,TGTGCCAGCAGTTTGGCCGGGGACACTGAAGCTTTCTTT